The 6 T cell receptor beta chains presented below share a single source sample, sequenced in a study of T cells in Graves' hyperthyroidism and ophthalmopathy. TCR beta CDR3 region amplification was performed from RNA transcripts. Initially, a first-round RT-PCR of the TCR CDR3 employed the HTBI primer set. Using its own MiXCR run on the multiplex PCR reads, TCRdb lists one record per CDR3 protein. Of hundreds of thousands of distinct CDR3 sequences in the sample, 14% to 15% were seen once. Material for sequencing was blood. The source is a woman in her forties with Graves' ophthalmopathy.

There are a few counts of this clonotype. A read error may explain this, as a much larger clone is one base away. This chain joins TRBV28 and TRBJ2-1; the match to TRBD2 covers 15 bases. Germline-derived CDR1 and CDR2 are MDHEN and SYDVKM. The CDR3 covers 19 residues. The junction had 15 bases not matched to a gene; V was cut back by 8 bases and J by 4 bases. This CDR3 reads CASGSSGTSGRRGYNEQFF. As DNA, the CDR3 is TGTGCCAGCGGTTCTTCCGGGACTAGCGGGAGGAGGGGATACAATGAGCAGTTCTTC.

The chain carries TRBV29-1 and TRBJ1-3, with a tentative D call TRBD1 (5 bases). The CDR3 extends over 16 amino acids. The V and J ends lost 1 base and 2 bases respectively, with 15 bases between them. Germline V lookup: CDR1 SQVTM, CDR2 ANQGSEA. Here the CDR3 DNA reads TGCAGCGTTGAAGTCGGGCAGGGCTTGCCTGGAAACACCATATATTTT. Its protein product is CSVEVGQGLPGNTIYF.

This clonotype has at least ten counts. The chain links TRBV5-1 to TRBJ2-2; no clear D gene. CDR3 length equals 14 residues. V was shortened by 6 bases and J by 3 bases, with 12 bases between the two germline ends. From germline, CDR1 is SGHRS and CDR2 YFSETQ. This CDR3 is CASTIDGYTGELFF. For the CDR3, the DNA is TGCGCCAGCACTATCGACGGATACACCGGGGAGCTGTTTTTT.

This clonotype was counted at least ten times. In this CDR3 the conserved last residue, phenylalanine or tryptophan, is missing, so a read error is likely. CDR3 in DNA: TGTGCCAGCAGTTACCTTTCGGTTGGCCACGGACAGCCCCAGCATCTT. Translated, it gives CASSYLSVGHGQPQHL. The V gene is TRBV6-5, the J gene TRBJ1-5, with D unclear. The CDR3 runs 16 residues. The germline V gene encodes CDR1 MNHEY and CDR2 SVGAGI. Trimming took 2 bases from V and 7 from J, leaving 18 bases between them.

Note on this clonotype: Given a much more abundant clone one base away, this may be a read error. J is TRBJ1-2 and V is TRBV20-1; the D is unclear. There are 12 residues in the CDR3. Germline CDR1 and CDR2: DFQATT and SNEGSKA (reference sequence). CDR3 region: CGARDGKTGYTF. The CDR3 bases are TGCGGTGCTAGAGATGGGAAGACCGGCTACACCTTC.

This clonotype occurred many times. The CDR3 protein is CASCPPLADRGETQYF. The CDR3 DNA sequence: TGTGCCAGCTGTCCCCCTCTAGCGGACCGGGGGGAGACCCAGTACTTC. This sequence joins TRBV28 and TRBJ2-5; 7 bases are shared with TRBD2. The V and J ends lost 8 bases and 5 bases, in that order; junction bases with no gene match: 17. CDR1 and CDR2 from the germline V gene are MDHEN and SYDVKM. The CDR3 length is 16 residues.